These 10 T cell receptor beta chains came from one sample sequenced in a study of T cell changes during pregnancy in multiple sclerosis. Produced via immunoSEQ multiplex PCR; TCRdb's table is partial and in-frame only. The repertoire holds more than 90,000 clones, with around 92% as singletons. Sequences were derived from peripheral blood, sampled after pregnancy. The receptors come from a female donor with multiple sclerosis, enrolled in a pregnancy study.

Here the CDR3 reads CASSSQGQGAMNTEAFF. The CDR3 DNA is TGTGCCAGCAGCTCCCAGGGACAGGGGGCCATGAACACTGAAGCTTTCTTT. The chain couples TRBV7-9 to TRBJ1-1, with TRBD1 matching over 12 bases. V lost 4 bases, J lost 0 bases, and 6 bases stayed unmatched. Germline V gives CDR1 SEHNR, CDR2 FQNEAQ (reference sequence). The CDR3 length is 17 residues.

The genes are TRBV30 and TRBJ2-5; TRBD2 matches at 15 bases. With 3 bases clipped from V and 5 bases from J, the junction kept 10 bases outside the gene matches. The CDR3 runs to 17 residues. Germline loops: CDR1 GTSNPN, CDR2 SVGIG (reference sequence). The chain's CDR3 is CAWSPTRTSGGAETQYF. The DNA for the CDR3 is TGTGCCTGGAGCCCGACCCGGACTAGCGGGGGGGCTGAGACCCAGTACTTC.

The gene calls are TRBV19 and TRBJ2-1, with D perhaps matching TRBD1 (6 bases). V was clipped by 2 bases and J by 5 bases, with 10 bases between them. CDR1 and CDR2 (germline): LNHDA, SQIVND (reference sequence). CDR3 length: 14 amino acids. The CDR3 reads CASSIQGPDNEQFF. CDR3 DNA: TGTGCCAGTAGTATACAGGGGCCGGACAATGAGCAGTTCTTC.

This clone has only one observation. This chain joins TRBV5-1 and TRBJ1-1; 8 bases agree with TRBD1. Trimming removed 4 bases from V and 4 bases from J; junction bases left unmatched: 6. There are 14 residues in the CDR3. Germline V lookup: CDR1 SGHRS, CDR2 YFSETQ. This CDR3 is CASSTGQGTTEAFF. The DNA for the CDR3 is TGCGCCAGCAGCACTGGACAGGGAACCACTGAAGCTTTCTTT.

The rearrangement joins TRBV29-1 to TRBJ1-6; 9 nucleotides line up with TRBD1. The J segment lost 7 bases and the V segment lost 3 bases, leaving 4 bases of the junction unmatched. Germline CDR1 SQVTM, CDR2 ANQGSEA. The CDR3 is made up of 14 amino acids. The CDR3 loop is CSVEDGTGNSPLHF. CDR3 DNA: TGCAGCGTTGAGGACGGGACAGGGAATTCACCCCTCCACTTT.

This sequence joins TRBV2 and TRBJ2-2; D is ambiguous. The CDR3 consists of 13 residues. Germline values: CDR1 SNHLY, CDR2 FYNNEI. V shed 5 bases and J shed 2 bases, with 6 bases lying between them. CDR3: CASSQQNTGELFF. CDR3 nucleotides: TGTGCCAGCAGTCAACAAAACACCGGGGAGCTGTTTTTT.

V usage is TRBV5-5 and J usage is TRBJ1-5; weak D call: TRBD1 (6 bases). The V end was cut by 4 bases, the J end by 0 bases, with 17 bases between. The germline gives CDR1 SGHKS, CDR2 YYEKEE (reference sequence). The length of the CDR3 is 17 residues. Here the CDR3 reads CASSPQTGPYSNQPQHF. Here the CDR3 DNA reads TGTGCCAGCAGCCCCCAGACAGGCCCTTATAGCAATCAGCCCCAGCATTTT.

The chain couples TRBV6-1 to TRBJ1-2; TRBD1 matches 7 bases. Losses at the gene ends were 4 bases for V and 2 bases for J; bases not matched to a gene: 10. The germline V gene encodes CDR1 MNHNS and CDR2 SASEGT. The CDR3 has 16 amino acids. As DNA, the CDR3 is TGTGCCAGCAGTGTCGGTTCAGGGGGGCAGAACTATGGCTACACCTTC. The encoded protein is CASSVGSGGQNYGYTF.

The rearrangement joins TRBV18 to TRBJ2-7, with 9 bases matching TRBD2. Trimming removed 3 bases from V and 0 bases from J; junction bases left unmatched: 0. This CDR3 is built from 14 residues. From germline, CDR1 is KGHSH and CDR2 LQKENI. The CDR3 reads CASSPGLASYEQYF. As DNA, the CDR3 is TGTGCCAGCTCACCGGGACTAGCCTCCTACGAGCAGTACTTC.

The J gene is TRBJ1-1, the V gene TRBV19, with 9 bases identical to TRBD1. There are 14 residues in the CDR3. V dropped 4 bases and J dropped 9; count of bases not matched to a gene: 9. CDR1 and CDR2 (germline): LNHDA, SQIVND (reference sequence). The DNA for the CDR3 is TGTGCCAGTAGTAGCGGCTACAGGGGGCATCAAGCTTTCTTT. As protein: CASSSGYRGHQAFF. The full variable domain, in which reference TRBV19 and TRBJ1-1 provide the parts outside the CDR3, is DGGITQSPKYLFRKEGQNVTLSCEQNLNHDAMYWYRQDPGQGLRLIYYSQIVNDFQKGDIAEGYSVSREKKESFPLTVTSAQKNPTAFYLCASSSGYRGHQAFFGQGTRLTVV.